Each of the 26 T cell receptor beta chains below was sequenced from the same sample in a study of T cells in Graves' hyperthyroidism and ophthalmopathy. RNA transcripts gave rise to amplified TCR beta CDR3 regions. Carried out on the TCR CDR3, a first-round RT-PCR used the HTBI primer set. Each CDR3 protein gets one entry after TCRdb re-called the multiplex PCR reads with MiXCR. The sample contains a few hundred thousand distinct CDR3 sequences, about half of which appear only once. The sequenced sample was peripheral blood or thyroid tissue (not recorded which). The receptors originated from a woman aged 18-29 years with Graves' hyperthyroidism.

For this clonotype: It is unclear where the CDR3 begins or ends on the DNA, so no DNA is shown, and the CDR3 is as TCRdb lists it. V is TRBV24-1 and J is TRBJ1-2. The CDR3 region is 24 residues in length, termini included. Looked up from germline, CDR1 is KGHDR and CDR2 is SFDVKD. The CDR3 reads CATSDATSKGINEQFFGPGLDYTF.

Comments on this clonotype: It is likely a read error, because the conserved phenylalanine at the end of the CDR3 is missing. No DNA is shown, since the ends of the CDR3 on it are uncertain; the CDR3 is the one TCRdb lists. V is TRBV24-1 and J is TRBJ1-5; the table's D call, TRBD1, has no DNA check behind it. Germline lookup yields CDR1 KGHDR and CDR2 SFDVKD. The CDR3 numbers 11 amino acids, ends counted. The CDR3 sequence: CATSDGSGGGI.

The chain uses TRBV7-2 and TRBJ1-2; 8 nucleotides match TRBD1. Unmatched junction bases numbered 9, after V lost 7 bases and J lost 8 bases. Germline CDR1 and CDR2: SGHTA and FQGNSA. This CDR3 has 13 amino acids. The CDR3, as DNA: TGTGCCAGCACCAGGGGGCCTCGGGGCGGCTACACCTTC. Its translation is CASTRGPRGGYTF.

The sample holds many counts of this clonotype. The genes are TRBV20-1 and TRBJ1-1; the D gene is possibly TRBD1 (6 bases). CDR1 is DFQATT, CDR2 SNEGSKA, per germline (reference sequence). V shed 5 bases and J shed 2 bases, with 12 bases lying between them. CDR3 length: 13 residues. CDR3 bases: TGCAGTGCTTCGCAGGGGATAAACACTGAAGCTTTCTTT. Translation gives CSASQGINTEAFF.

In this sample, this clonotype turned up many times. The V and J genes are TRBV29-1 and TRBJ2-2; 11 bases align to TRBD1. The CDR3 is 14 amino acids. Germline assignment: CDR1 SQVTM and CDR2 ANQGSEA. V was clipped by 7 bases and J by 4 bases; unmatched bases: 5. The chain's CDR3 is CSGKGQGVTGELFF. In DNA form, the CDR3 reads TGCAGCGGAAAGGGACAGGGGGTCACCGGGGAGCTGTTTTTT.

The chain links TRBV14 to TRBJ2-3; no clear D. The CDR3 loop spans 14 amino acids. Germline CDR1 and CDR2: SGHDN and FVKESK. V was shortened by 4 bases and J by 4 bases, with 12 bases between the two germline ends. The CDR3 sequence is CASSPKPRADTQYF. The CDR3 coding sequence is TGTGCCAGCAGCCCAAAACCTAGGGCAGATACGCAGTATTTT. Full variable domain (rest looked up from reference TRBV14 and TRBJ2-3): EAGVTQFPSHSVIEKGQTVTLRCDPISGHDNLYWYRRVMGKEIKFLLHFVKESKQDESGMPNNRFLAERTGGTYSTLKVQPAELEDSGVYFCASSPKPRADTQYFGPGTRLTVL.

The chain has TRBV15 and TRBJ1-5, with unresolved D. The CDR3 spans 15 residues. Germline values: CDR1 LNHNV, CDR2 YYDKDF (reference sequence). V lost 3 bases and J 6 bases, leaving 15 bases between the germline ends. The DNA of the CDR3 is TGTGCCACCAGCAGTGAATACGGGGAGGGTCAGCCCCAGCATTTT. It translates to CATSSEYGEGQPQHF.

The chain links TRBV7-9 to TRBJ2-2; the match to TRBD1 covers 8 bases. Trimming cost V 3 bases and J 6 bases; bases outside gene matches: 3. The CDR3 length is 14 residues. The germline V gene has CDR1 SEHNR and CDR2 FQNEAQ (reference sequence). The CDR3 DNA reads TGTGCCAGCAGCTTCGCGGGACAGGCCGGGGAGCTGTTTTTT. It yields the protein CASSFAGQAGELFF.

This clonotype was found many times. CDR3 loop: CASSAAWGRQGPQPQHF. CDR3 coding DNA: TGTGCCAGCAGTGCCGCTTGGGGGAGGCAGGGACCTCAGCCCCAGCATTTT. The chain uses TRBV7-8 and TRBJ1-5, with D possibly TRBD1 on 5 matching bases. The CDR3 has 17 residues. CDR1 and CDR2 (germline): SGHVS, FQNEAQ. V was clipped by 6 bases and J by 6 bases, with 24 bases between them.

The sample holds a few counts of this clonotype. The J gene is TRBJ2-2, the V gene TRBV20-1; unclear D gene. Trimming left V 0 bases short and J 4 bases short, with 9 bases between. CDR3 size: 14 residues. Germline values: CDR1 DFQATT, CDR2 SNEGSKA (reference sequence). In nucleotides, the CDR3 is TGCAGTGCTAGAGAGATCAAAGGCACCGGGGAGCTGTTTTTT. Protein product: CSAREIKGTGELFF.

The chain carries TRBV7-2 and TRBJ2-7; 11 bases are shared with TRBD2. V shed 0 bases and J 3 bases; nucleotides not matched to a gene: 4. Germline V gives CDR1 SGHTA, CDR2 FQGNSA. This CDR3 is 16 amino acids long. Here the CDR3 reads CASSLAFGTSGYEQYF. CDR3 coding DNA: TGTGCCAGCAGCTTAGCGTTTGGGACTAGCGGCTACGAGCAGTACTTC.

V is TRBV20-1 and J is TRBJ2-7; 7 bases agree with TRBD1. CDR1 is DFQATT, CDR2 SNEGSKA, per germline (reference sequence). There are 14 residues in the CDR3. Trimming at V came to 6 bases and at J to 0 bases, leaving 8 bases not matched to a gene. This chain's CDR3 is CSASNRGISYEQYF. The CDR3 region has the DNA TGCAGTGCCAGTAACAGGGGTATCTCCTACGAGCAGTACTTC.

This clonotype has at least ten counts. The chain carries TRBV7-2 and TRBJ2-5; D not certain. The ends were cut back, 1 base at V and 5 bases at J, with 8 bases in the middle. This CDR3 is built from 13 residues. Germline values: CDR1 SGHTA, CDR2 FQGNSA. The CDR3 DNA sequence: TGTGCCAGCAGCTTAGTCTACATGGAGACCCAGTACTTC. Translated: CASSLVYMETQYF. Combining the CDR3 with reference TRBV7-2 and TRBJ2-5 gives the whole variable domain GAGVSQSPSNKVTEKGKDVELRCDPISGHTALYWYRQSLGQGLEFLIYFQGNSAPDKSGLPSDRFSAERTGGSVSTLTIQRTQQEDSAVYLCASSLVYMETQYFGPGTRLLVL.

This clonotype was recorded at least ten times. The CDR3 loop is CASSFDLYEQYF. Written as DNA, the CDR3 is TGCGCCAGCAGCTTCGATCTCTACGAGCAGTACTTC. The chain links TRBV5-1 to TRBJ2-7, with D unclear. Germline V gives CDR1 SGHRS, CDR2 YFSETQ. Trimming took off 2 bases at V and 3 bases at J, with 6 bases between the two ends. CDR3 size: 12 residues.

V usage is TRBV20-1 and J usage is TRBJ2-1; D remains ambiguous. Germline lookup yields CDR1 DFQATT and CDR2 SNEGSKA (reference sequence). V was trimmed by 4 bases and J by 12 bases, leaving 22 bases between them. The CDR3 covers 14 residues. The CDR3 DNA reads as TGCAGTGCTATCCTCCCAAGAGGAAGGGAAGGGCAGTTCTTC. This translates into CSAILPRGREGQFF.

The J gene is TRBJ2-2, the V gene TRBV7-3, with D perhaps TRBD2 (6 bases). V lost 0 bases and J lost 4, with 12 bases in between. Germline loops: CDR1 SGHTA, CDR2 FQGTGA. The CDR3 loop spans 16 amino acids. The CDR3 spells CASSLTRESGTGELFF. CDR3 nucleotides: TGTGCCAGCAGCTTAACCCGGGAGTCGGGCACCGGGGAGCTGTTTTTT.

This rearrangement joins TRBV10-2 to TRBJ1-1, with D hard to call. The CDR3 runs 15 residues. Germline V CDR1 and CDR2: WSHSY, SAAADI. Trimming left V 0 bases short and J 4 bases short, with 12 bases between. DNA of the CDR3: TGCGCCAGCAGTGAGTCAATTTTAAATCGCACTGAAGCTTTCTTT. This codes for CASSESILNRTEAFF.

This clonotype was observed at least ten times. The chain couples TRBV12-5 to TRBJ1-6, with D possibly TRBD1 on 6 matching bases. V lost 8 bases, J lost 8 bases, and 13 bases lay in between. Looked up from germline, CDR1 is LGHNT and CDR2 is FRNRAP. The CDR3 has 13 amino acids. CDR3 loop: CASWDNLDSPLHF. As DNA, the CDR3 is TGTGCTAGTTGGGACAACCTGGATTCACCCCTCCACTTT.

This clonotype has at least ten counts. The chain recombines TRBV20-1 with TRBJ2-2; 8 bases fit TRBD2. Germline assignment: CDR1 DFQATT and CDR2 SNEGSKA (reference sequence). The J segment lost 4 bases and the V segment lost 5 bases, leaving 6 bases of the junction unmatched. The CDR3 runs 14 residues. CDR3 sequence reads: CSAPDSGTTGELFF. The CDR3 DNA sequence: TGCAGTGCTCCCGATAGCGGGACCACCGGGGAGCTGTTTTTT.

The chain joins TRBV27 to TRBJ1-2; TRBD1 matches at 7 bases. Unmatched junction bases numbered 5, after V lost 6 bases and J lost 4 bases. Germline values: CDR1 MNHEY, CDR2 SMNVEV (reference sequence). The CDR3 runs 13 residues. The CDR3 nucleotides read TGTGCCAGCAGCCCGGGACAGTTCTATGGCTACACCTTC. This translates into CASSPGQFYGYTF.

The chain uses TRBV29-1 and TRBJ1-2; 9 bases map to TRBD1. The trim removed 4 bases at V and 4 bases at J, leaving 10 bases unmatched. CDR3 length equals 15 residues. Per the germline V gene, CDR1 is SQVTM and CDR2 is ANQGSEA. CDR3 sequence: CSVVGQGTRGYGYTF. The CDR3 DNA sequence: TGCAGCGTTGTGGGACAGGGAACCAGGGGCTATGGCTACACCTTC. The variable domain in full, completed from reference TRBV29-1 and TRBJ1-2, reads SAVISQKPSRDICQRGTSLTIQCQVDSQVTMMFWYRQQPGQSLTLIATANQGSEATYESGFVIDKFPISRPNLTFSTLTVSNMSPEDSSIYLCSVVGQGTRGYGYTFGSGTRLTVV.

In this sample, this clonotype turned up many times. Mismatch with germline at one junction end may stem from a read error. This chain uses TRBV5-1 with TRBJ2-7, with TRBD1 matching 7 bases. The CDR3 spans 13 residues. Germline lookup yields CDR1 SGHRS and CDR2 YFSETQ. CDR3 region: CASSLTGNYEQYF. Written as DNA, the CDR3 is TGTGCCAGCAGCTTGACAGGGAATTACGAGCAGTACTTC. Full variable domain (missing parts from reference TRBV5-1 and TRBJ2-7): KAGVTQTPRYLIKTRGQQVTLSCSPISGHRSVSWYQQTPGQGLQFLFEYFSETQRNKGNFPGRFSGRQFSNSRSEMNVSTLELGDSALYLCASSLTGNYEQYFGPGTRLTVT.

Remarks on this clonotype: This could be a read error, since a much larger clone is one nucleotide away. The conserved final phenylalanine or tryptophan is absent from the CDR3, which likely points to a read error. The chain couples TRBV7-3 to TRBJ1-1; D is unresolved. CDR3 length: 14 amino acids. Germline V lookup: CDR1 SGHTA, CDR2 FQGTGA. The V end lost 5 bases, the J end lost 3 bases, and 13 bases lay between the germline ends. CDR3 region: CASSPTLGHTEAFL. DNA of the CDR3: TGTGCCAGCAGCCCGACACTAGGGCACACTGAAGCTTTCCTT.

The V and J genes are TRBV13 and TRBJ2-5; the D gene is possibly TRBD1 (6 bases). Germline V CDR1 and CDR2: PRHDT, FYEKMQ (reference sequence). The CDR3 extends over 14 amino acids. The V end was cut by 5 bases, the J end by 4 bases, with 14 bases between. CDR3 sequence (DNA): TGTGCCAGCAGCCCAGGTCGGGACACAGAGACCCAGTACTTC. This sequence encodes CASSPGRDTETQYF.

The sample holds many counts of this clonotype. The gene calls are TRBV12-3 or TRBV12-4 and TRBJ2-7; 9 bases map to TRBD1. With 2 bases clipped from V and 4 bases from J, the junction kept 6 bases outside the gene matches. The CDR3 is 15 residues long. In DNA form, the CDR3 reads TGTGCCAGCAGTTTACAACAGGGGGCGGCGTACGAGCAGTACTTC. Encoded protein: CASSLQQGAAYEQYF.

The genes are TRBV2 and TRBJ2-3, with 7 nucleotides matching TRBD2. Trimming cost V 6 bases and J 6 bases; bases outside gene matches: 3. Germline V gives CDR1 SNHLY, CDR2 FYNNEI. The CDR3 consists of 12 residues. CDR3 amino acids: CASRLARDTQYF. The DNA of the CDR3 is TGTGCCAGCAGACTAGCGCGCGATACGCAGTATTTT.